This note documents a single T cell receptor (beta chain) sequence. Its antigen is unknown. No much larger clonotype is one base removed from it; base qualities were not supplied. The sample originates from a study of T cell changes during pregnancy in multiple sclerosis (dated by TCRdb to between 2018 and 2021). About the full investigation: Changes in the T cell repertoire over the course of pregnancy were examined in this study in women with multiple sclerosis.

Its CDR3 holds 13 amino acids, cysteine through phenylalanine. Just the 39-base CDR3 DNA is kept, in frame starting at base 1. V lost 4 bases and J lost 8 bases; the stretch between them is 14 bases long. CDR1 SGHVS and CDR2 FQNEAQ are derived from the germline V gene. The library was generated by the immunoSEQ multiplex PCR assay. Sourced from immuneACCESS, this table was stored by TCRdb with only in-frame sequences that have V and J called. A share of the clones is absent; for the studies checked, an unresolved V gene accounts for under half, and the remainder has no known explanation. Recorded for this sample are 55,000 to 75,000 clones; 90% to 95% of them occurred a single time. About 2.2% of the sample is in the top ten clones.

The clonotype originates from a female donor in good health, enrolled as a control in a pregnancy study. The V and J genes are TRBV7-8 and TRBJ1-2, with TRBD1 tentatively as D gene (5 bases match). Sequenced material: peripheral blood, taken in the third trimester of pregnancy. Here is the DNA: TGTGCCAGCAGCTCGCAGGGATCTGAAGGCTACACCTTC. It encodes CASSSQGSEGYTF.